This TCR beta chain is from a study of cytotoxic CD8 clonotypes in ibrutinib-treated CLL. The CDR3 loop spans 13 amino acids. Trimming took 0 bases from V and 11 from J, leaving 11 bases between them. Germline V gives CDR1 SGHDN, CDR2 FVKESK. The protocol was immunoSEQ multiplex PCR, while the TCRdb copy is restricted to in-frame clones and leaves out a portion. The sample yields about 50,000 clones, about three fifths seen once. V and J are TRBV14 and TRBJ2-1, with D possibly being TRBD1 (6 bases). The sequence came from a human donor with chronic lymphocytic leukemia. The specimen was PBMCs, collected after 24 months of ibrutinib treatment. The CDR3 region is CASSQELGTKQFF. For the CDR3, the DNA is TGTGCCAGCAGCCAAGAGTTGGGGACAAAGCAGTTCTTC.